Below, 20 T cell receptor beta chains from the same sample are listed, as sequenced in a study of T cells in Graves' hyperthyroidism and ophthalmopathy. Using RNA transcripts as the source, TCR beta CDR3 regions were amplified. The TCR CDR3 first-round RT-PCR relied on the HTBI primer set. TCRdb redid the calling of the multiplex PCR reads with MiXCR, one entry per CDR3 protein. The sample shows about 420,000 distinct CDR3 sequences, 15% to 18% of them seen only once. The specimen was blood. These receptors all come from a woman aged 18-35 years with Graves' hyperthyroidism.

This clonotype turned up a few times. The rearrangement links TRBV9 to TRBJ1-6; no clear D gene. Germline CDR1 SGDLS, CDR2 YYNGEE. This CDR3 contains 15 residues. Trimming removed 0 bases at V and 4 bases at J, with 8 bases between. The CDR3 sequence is CASSVGGSYNSPLHF. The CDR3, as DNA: TGTGCCAGCAGCGTAGGCGGGTCTTATAATTCACCCCTCCACTTT.

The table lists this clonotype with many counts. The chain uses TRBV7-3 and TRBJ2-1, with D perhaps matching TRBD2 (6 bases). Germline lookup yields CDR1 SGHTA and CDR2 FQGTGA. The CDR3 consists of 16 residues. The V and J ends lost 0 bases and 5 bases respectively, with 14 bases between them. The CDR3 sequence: CASSLTWAGNHNEQFF. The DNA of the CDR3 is TGTGCCAGCAGCTTAACGTGGGCGGGAAACCACAATGAGCAGTTCTTC.

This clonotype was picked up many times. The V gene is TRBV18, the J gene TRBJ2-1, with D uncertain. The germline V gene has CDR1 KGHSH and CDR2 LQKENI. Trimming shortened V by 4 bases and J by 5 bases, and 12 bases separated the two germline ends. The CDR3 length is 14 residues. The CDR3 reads CASSLGNLNNEQFF. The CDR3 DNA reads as TGTGCCAGCTCACTTGGGAACCTAAACAATGAGCAGTTCTTC.

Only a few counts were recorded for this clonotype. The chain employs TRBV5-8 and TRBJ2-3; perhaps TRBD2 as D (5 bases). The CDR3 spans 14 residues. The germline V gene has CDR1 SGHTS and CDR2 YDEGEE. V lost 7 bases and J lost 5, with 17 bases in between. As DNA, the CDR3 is TGTGCCAGCGACACGAGCGGATTTGGAGATACGCAGTATTTT. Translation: CASDTSGFGDTQYF.

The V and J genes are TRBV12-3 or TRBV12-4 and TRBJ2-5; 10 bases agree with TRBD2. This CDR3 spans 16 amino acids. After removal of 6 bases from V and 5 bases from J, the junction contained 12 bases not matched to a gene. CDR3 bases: TGTGCCAGCAGCTCGCTAGCGGGGGTTCAGGGTGAGACCCAGTACTTC. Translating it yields CASSSLAGVQGETQYF.

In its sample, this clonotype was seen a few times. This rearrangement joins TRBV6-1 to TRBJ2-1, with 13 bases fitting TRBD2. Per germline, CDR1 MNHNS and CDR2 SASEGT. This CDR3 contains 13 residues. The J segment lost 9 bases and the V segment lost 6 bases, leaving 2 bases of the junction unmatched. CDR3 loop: CASRLAGGGEQFF. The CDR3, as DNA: TGTGCCAGCAGACTAGCGGGAGGGGGTGAGCAGTTCTTC.

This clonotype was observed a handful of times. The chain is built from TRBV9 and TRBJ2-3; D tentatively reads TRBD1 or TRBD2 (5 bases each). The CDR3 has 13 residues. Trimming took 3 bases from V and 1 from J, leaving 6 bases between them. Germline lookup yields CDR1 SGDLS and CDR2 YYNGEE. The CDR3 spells CASSEGRTDTQYF. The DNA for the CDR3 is TGTGCCAGCAGCGAGGGACGCACAGATACGCAGTATTTT.

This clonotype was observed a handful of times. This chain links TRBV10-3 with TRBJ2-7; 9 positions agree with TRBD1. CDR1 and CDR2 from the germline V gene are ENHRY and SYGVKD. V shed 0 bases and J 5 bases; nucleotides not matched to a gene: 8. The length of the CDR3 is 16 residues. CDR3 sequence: CAISESVRDRAHEQYF. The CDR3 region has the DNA TGTGCCATCAGTGAGTCTGTCAGGGACAGGGCCCACGAGCAGTACTTC.

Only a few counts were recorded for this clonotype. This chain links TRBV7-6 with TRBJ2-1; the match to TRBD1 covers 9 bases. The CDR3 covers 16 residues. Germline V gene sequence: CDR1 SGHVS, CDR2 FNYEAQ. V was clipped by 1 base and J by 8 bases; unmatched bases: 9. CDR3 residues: CASSLGGGDRDDEQFF. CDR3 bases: TGTGCCAGCAGCTTAGGGGGTGGGGACAGGGACGATGAGCAGTTCTTC.

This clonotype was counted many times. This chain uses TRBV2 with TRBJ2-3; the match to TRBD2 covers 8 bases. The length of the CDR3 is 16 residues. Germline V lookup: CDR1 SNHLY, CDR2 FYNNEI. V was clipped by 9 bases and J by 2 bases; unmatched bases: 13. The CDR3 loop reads CASKSGLAGFTDTQYF. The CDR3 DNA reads TGTGCCAGTAAGAGCGGGCTAGCGGGTTTCACAGATACGCAGTATTTT. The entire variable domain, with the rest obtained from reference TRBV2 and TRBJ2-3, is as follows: EPEVTQTPSHQVTQMGQEVILRCVPISNHLYFYWYRQILGQKVEFLVSFYNNEISEKSEIFDDQFSVERPDGSNFTLKIRSTKLEDSAMYFCASKSGLAGFTDTQYFGPGTRLTVL.

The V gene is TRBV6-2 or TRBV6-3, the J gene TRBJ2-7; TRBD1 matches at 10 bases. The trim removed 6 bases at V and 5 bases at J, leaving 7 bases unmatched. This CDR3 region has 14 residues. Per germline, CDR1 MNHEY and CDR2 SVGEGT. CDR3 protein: CASRSGTGDHEQYF. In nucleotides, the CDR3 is TGTGCCAGCAGGAGCGGGACAGGGGATCACGAGCAGTACTTC.

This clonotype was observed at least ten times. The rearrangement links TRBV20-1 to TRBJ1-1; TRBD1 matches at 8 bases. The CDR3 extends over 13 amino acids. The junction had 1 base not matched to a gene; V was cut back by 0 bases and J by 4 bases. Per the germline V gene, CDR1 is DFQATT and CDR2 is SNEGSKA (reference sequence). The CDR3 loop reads CSARDTGGTEAFF. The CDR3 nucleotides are TGCAGTGCTAGAGACACAGGGGGCACTGAAGCTTTCTTT.

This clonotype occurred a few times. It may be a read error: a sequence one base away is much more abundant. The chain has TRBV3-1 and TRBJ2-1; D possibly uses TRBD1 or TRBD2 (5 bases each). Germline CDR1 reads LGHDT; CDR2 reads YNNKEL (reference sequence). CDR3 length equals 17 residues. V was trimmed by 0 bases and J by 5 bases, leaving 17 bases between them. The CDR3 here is CASSQDRGAEWHNEQFF. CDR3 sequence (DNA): TGTGCCAGCAGCCAAGATAGGGGAGCAGAGTGGCACAATGAGCAGTTCTTC.

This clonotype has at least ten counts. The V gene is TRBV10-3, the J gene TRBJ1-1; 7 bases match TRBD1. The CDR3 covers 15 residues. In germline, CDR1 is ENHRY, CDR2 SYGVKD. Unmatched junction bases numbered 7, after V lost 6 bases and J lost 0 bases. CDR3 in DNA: TGTGCCATCAGGCCCGGACAGGATCTGAACACTGAAGCTTTCTTT. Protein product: CAIRPGQDLNTEAFF.

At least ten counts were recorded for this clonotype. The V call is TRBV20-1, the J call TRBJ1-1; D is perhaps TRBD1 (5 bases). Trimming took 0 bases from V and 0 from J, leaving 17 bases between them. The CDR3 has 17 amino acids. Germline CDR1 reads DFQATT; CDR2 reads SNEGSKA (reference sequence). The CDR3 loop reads CSARDGGRTLMNTEAFF. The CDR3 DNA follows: TGCAGTGCTAGAGATGGGGGAAGAACGTTGATGAACACTGAAGCTTTCTTT.

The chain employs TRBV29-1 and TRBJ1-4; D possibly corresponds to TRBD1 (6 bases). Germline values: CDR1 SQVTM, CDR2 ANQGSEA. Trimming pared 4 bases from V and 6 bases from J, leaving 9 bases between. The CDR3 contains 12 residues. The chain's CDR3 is CSVGGQYEKLFF. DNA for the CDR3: TGCAGCGTTGGTGGACAGTATGAAAAACTGTTTTTT.

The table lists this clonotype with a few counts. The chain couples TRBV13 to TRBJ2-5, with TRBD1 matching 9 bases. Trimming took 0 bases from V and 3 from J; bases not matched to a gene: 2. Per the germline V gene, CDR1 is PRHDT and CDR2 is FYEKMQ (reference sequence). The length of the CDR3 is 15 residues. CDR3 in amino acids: CASSLGGTGKETQYF. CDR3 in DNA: TGTGCCAGCAGCTTAGGCGGGACAGGGAAAGAGACCCAGTACTTC.

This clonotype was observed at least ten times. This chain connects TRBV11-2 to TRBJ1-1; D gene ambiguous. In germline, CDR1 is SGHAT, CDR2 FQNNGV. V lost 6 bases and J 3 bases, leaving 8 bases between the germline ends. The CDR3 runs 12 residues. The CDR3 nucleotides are TGTGCCAGCAGTGTTCTTCACACTGAAGCTTTCTTT. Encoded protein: CASSVLHTEAFF.

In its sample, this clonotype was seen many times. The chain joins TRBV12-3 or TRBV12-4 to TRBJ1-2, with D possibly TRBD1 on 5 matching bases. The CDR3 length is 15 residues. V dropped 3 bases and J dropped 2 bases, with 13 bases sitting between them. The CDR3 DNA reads TGTGCCAGCAGTTTTTCCGGGGCGGGGAACTATGGCTACACCTTC. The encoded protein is CASSFSGAGNYGYTF.

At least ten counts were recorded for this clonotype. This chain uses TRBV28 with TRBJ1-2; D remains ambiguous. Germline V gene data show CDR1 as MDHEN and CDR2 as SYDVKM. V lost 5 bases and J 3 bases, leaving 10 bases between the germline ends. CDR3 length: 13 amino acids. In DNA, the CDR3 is TGTGCCAGCAGTCCCCCGGGGTACTATGGCTACACCTTC. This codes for CASSPPGYYGYTF.